The text below deals with one TCR beta chain. This sample stems from a study of blood T cell repertoires in COVID-19. TCRdb's table, derived via immunoSEQ multiplex PCR, lists solely in-frame clones and lacks some. The table records around 56,000 clones, more than 60% of them present only once. Trimming took 5 bases from V and 3 from J, leaving 16 bases between them. CDR1 and CDR2 (germline): LNHDA, SQIVND (reference sequence). This CDR3 spans 16 amino acids. The sample taken for sequencing was peripheral blood. This TCR was recovered from a woman between 45 and 60 years old with active or convalescent COVID-19. V gene TRBV19 combines with J gene TRBJ1-4; tentatively, D is TRBD1 (5 bases). The CDR3 DNA follows: TGTGCCAGTAGTGCGGGACGGCCGCAGGCTAATGAAAAACTGTTTTTT. This encodes CASSAGRPQANEKLFF.